This T cell receptor (beta chain) was sequenced during a study of post-analysis software for immune sequencing data. About the research overall: The study covered relapsing-remitting, secondary progressive and progressive-relapsing courses of multiple sclerosis. Findings and limits, study-wide: Under F measure analysis, samples from one preparation batch co-clustered strongly.

Prepared libraries of TCR beta cDNA carried unique molecular identifiers. TCRdb analysed the PCR reads with MiXCR anew, one entry per CDR3 protein. Found here are about 540,000 distinct CDR3 sequences, approximately 31% of them singletons; the top ten hold around 5.9%. Concerning this clonotype: The antigen remains unidentified.

Source material: blood. The origin of this receptor is a girl aged 2-17 years with multiple sclerosis.

The CDR3 region is CSARDLEDVNTEAFF. The CDR3 coding sequence is TGCAGTGCTAGAGATTTAGAGGATGTGAACACTGAAGCTTTCTTT. The chain couples TRBV20-1 to TRBJ1-1; D not resolved. V lost 0 bases and J 0 bases, leaving 11 bases between the germline ends. The CDR3 spans 15 residues. Germline CDR1 DFQATT, CDR2 SNEGSKA (reference sequence).